A selection of T cell receptor beta chains follows, all from one sample in a study of T cell responses to AZD1222 COVID-19 vaccine. The repertoire was sequenced with immunoSEQ multiplex PCR; TCRdb's copy has only in-frame clones and lacks some. The top ten clones hold 44% of a sample with 90,000 to 140,000 clones, about 88% of them seen once. Material: peripheral blood, obtained 28 days after the second AZD1222 dose. These TCRs come from an adult who received the AZD1222 COVID-19 vaccine. The CDR3 runs from the conserved cysteine through the conserved F or W. The D gene is left open where the match is weak. Where a row states a size, it is once, few, many or the class of an expanded clone; other rows omit it.

d_call	clone_size	v_call	j_call	cdr3_nt	cdr3_aa
TRBD1	.	TRBV7-2	TRBJ2-2	TGTGCCAGCAGCCAAGGACAGGGTTCCGGGGAGCTGTTTTTT	CASSQGQGSGELFF
TRBD2	.	TRBV18	TRBJ2-1	TGTGCCAGCTCACTTTACGCCGGGATTAGCGGGGGCTCCTACAATGAGCAGTTCTTC	CASSLYAGISGGSYNEQFF
.	.	TRBV5-4	TRBJ2-6	TGTGCCAGCAGCTGGACGAGCGGGTTTGACTCTGGGGCCAACGTCCTGACTTTC	CASSWTSGFDSGANVLTF
TRBD2	.	TRBV28	TRBJ2-6	TGTGCCAGCACGCAGCGGGGGCGAGGGGCCAACGTCCTGACTTTC	CASTQRGRGANVLTF
.	.	TRBV18	TRBJ2-1	TGTGCCAGTTTCCAGGGTGTAGGCTCCTACAATGAGCAGTTCTTC	CASFQGVGSYNEQFF
.	few	TRBV6-5	TRBJ2-7	TGTGCCAGCAGGAGGGACTCGCCCCCCTACGAGCAGTACTTC	CASRRDSPPYEQYF
TRBD1	.	TRBV5-6	TRBJ2-1	TGTGCCAGCAGCTTGGCGGGGACAGGACAGTTCTTC	CASSLAGTGQFF
.	.	TRBV11-2	TRBJ2-1	TGTGCCAGCAGCTCACCCACCCACAGGTTCTACAATGAGCAGTTCTTC	CASSSPTHRFYNEQFF
.	.	TRBV6-5	TRBJ2-6	TGTGCCAGCAGTTTAGGGACGTCTGGGGCCAACGTCCTGACTTTC	CASSLGTSGANVLTF
.	.	TRBV28	TRBJ2-5	TGTGCCAGCCGTACAGGGTCTGGAGAGACCCAGTACTTC	CASRTGSGETQYF
.	once	TRBV18	TRBJ1-4	TGTGCCAGCTCACCAACGGGGATTAGGGAAAAACTGTTTTTT	CASSPTGIREKLFF
.	.	TRBV6-1	TRBJ2-5	TGTGCCAGCAGTGAGGTGCAACGCCGGACCCAGTACTTC	CASSEVQRRTQYF
.	.	TRBV28	TRBJ2-3	TGTGCCAGCAGTGCGGCTCCCAAAGAAGATACGCAGTATTTT	CASSAAPKEDTQYF
TRBD1	.	TRBV4-1	TRBJ1-2	TGCGCCAGCAGAGACCGGGGAGACAGGGAAAATGGCTACACCTTC	CASRDRGDRENGYTF
TRBD2	.	TRBV7-2	TRBJ2-5	TGTGCCAGCAGCTTGATTTGGGGGGGGGAGACCCAGTACTTC	CASSLIWGGETQYF
.	.	TRBV6-2/TRBV6-3	TRBJ2-4	TGTGCCAGCAGTTACTCGAAGACCTCCGACGGCTTTAAAAACATTCAGTACTTC	CASSYSKTSDGFKNIQYF
TRBD1	.	TRBV6-5	TRBJ2-1	TGTGCCAGCAGCCGGGACAGGGGGACCAACAATGAGCAGTTCTTC	CASSRDRGTNNEQFF
TRBD1	.	TRBV7-3	TRBJ2-1	TGTGCCAGCAGCCCCGGGACAGATGGGGTGAATGAGCAGTTCTTC	CASSPGTDGVNEQFF
TRBD2	.	TRBV10-3	TRBJ2-5	TGTGCCATCAGACTAGCGGGAGATAGAGGAGAGACCCAGTACTTC	CAIRLAGDRGETQYF
TRBD2	.	TRBV11-3	TRBJ2-3	TGTGCCAGCAGCTTAGGGACTAGACGTGATGCAGATACGCAGTATTTT	CASSLGTRRDADTQYF
.	.	TRBV28	TRBJ2-7	TGTGCCAGCAGTTCAAATCCGGACCCCTACGAGCAGTACTTC	CASSSNPDPYEQYF
TRBD2	.	TRBV3-1/TRBV3-2	TRBJ2-1	TGTGCCAGCAGCCCGACGGGAGGTCGTCAGTTCTTC	CASSPTGGRQFF
TRBD1	.	TRBV25-1	TRBJ1-6	TGTGCCAGCAGTGCCAGGGGGCTTCCCTATAATTCACCCCTCCACTTT	CASSARGLPYNSPLHF
TRBD2	.	TRBV28	TRBJ2-7	TGTGCCAGTATGCCGGGACTAGCTTTCGAGCAGTACTTC	CASMPGLAFEQYF
TRBD1	.	TRBV10-3	TRBJ1-4	TGTGCCATCAGCATGACAGGGACTAATGAAAAACTGTTTTTT	CAISMTGTNEKLFF
.	.	TRBV25-1	TRBJ2-3	TGTGCCAGCAGTGACCTGCACACAGATACGCAGTATTTT	CASSDLHTDTQYF
TRBD1	.	TRBV4-2	TRBJ2-3	TGTGCCAGCAGCCAAGATAACAGGGGCTCGGATACGCAGTATTTT	CASSQDNRGSDTQYF
.	.	TRBV30	TRBJ1-4	TGTGCCTGGAGTGCAACGGGACCTGGAATGGGAAAACTGTTTTTT	CAWSATGPGMGKLFF
.	.	TRBV20-1	TRBJ2-5	TGCAGTGCTAGAGATGACCAGACCCAGTACTTC	CSARDDQTQYF
.	once	TRBV9	TRBJ1-1	TGTGCCAGCAGCGCCGCAGCGAACACTGAAGCTTTCTTT	CASSAAANTEAFF
.	.	TRBV24-1	TRBJ1-2	TGTGCCACCAGTGATTTGTCATCGGGGGCGGAGGGCTACACCTTC	CATSDLSSGAEGYTF
.	.	TRBV18	TRBJ1-6	TGTGCCAGCTCACCAACAGGGTTAGCGTCCTATAATTCACCCCTCCACTTT	CASSPTGLASYNSPLHF
TRBD2	.	TRBV4-1	TRBJ2-2	TGCGCCAGCAGCCAAGATTGGACTAGCATAACCGGGGAGCTGTTTTTT	CASSQDWTSITGELFF
.	.	TRBV9	TRBJ1-2	TGTGCCAGCAGCCCCGACGACAGCAACTATGGCTACACCTTC	CASSPDDSNYGYTF
.	.	TRBV19	TRBJ2-3	TGTGCCAGTAGTAAAGTAGGGCCCAAAGATACGCAGTATTTT	CASSKVGPKDTQYF
.	few	TRBV18	TRBJ1-1	TGTGCCAGCTCACCGTTGGGTCTCAGGGGCACTGAAGCTTTCTTT	CASSPLGLRGTEAFF
.	.	TRBV12-2	TRBJ1-1	TGTGCAAGTCGCCCGGGACGCCCGGGCATGAACACTGAAGCTTTCTTT	CASRPGRPGMNTEAFF
TRBD1	.	TRBV19	TRBJ2-1	TGTGCCAGTAGCCCGCTAGGGACAGGGTACAATGAGCAGTTCTTC	CASSPLGTGYNEQFF
.	.	TRBV24-1	TRBJ2-5	TGTGCCACCAGTGGACTTGCGGGAACACAAGAGACCCAGTACTTC	CATSGLAGTQETQYF
.	.	TRBV28	TRBJ2-1	TGTGCCAGCAGTAGGGACAACTACAATGAGCAGTTCTTC	CASSRDNYNEQFF
.	.	TRBV29-1	TRBJ1-2	TGCAGCGTCCGGCGGGGGGCGGCTCTAAGGGGCTACACCTTC	CSVRRGAALRGYTF